This TCR beta chain was sequenced for a study of blood T cell repertoires in COVID-19. Study-wide context: PBMCs, B-cell-depleted T cells, or T cells provided the cDNA or gDNA that made up the material.

Seattle enrolled patients during active infection and tracked them longitudinally. CDR1 is SGHTS, CDR2 YDEGEE, per germline. The CDR3 extends over 14 amino acids. V shed 6 bases and J shed 5 bases, with 17 bases lying between them. In the authors' methods: Researchers report that nucleated cell counts were estimated from reference gene primer amplification. The assay was immunoSEQ multiplex PCR, and TCRdb's table has in-frame clones only and misses some. V, J and clone size derive from that table, while D and trimming were established from the DNA sequence. The sample consists of more than 250,000 clones, approximately 89% of them appearing once.

The sequencing sample was made of peripheral blood. This TCR came from a woman in her twenties or thirties with COVID-19, enrolled during active disease. The gene calls are TRBV5-8 and TRBJ1-2, with D possibly matching TRBD1 (6 bases). Written as DNA, the CDR3 is TGTGCCAGCAAGACCTCGGGGGGCCTTTATGGCTACACCTTC. Translating it yields CASKTSGGLYGYTF.